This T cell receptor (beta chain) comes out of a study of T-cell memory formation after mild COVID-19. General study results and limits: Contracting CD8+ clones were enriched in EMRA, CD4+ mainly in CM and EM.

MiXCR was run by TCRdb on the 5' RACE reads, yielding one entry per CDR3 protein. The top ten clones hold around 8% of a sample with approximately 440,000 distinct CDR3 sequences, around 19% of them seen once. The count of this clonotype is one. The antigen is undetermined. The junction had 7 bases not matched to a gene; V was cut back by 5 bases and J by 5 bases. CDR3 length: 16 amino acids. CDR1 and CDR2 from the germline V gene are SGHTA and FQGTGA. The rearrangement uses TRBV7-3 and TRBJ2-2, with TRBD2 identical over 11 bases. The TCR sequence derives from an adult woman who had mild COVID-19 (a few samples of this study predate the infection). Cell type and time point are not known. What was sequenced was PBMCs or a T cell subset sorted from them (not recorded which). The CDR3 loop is CASSPSGRQDTGELFF. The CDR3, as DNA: TGTGCCAGCAGCCCTAGCGGGAGGCAGGATACCGGGGAGCTGTTTTTT.